Listed below are T cell receptor beta chains from one sample, sequenced in a study of blood T cells in healthy people across ages. One entry per CDR3 protein, called by TCRdb with MiXCR from the 5' RACE reads. The sample holds over 500,000 distinct CDR3 sequences, more than 45% seen once. Sample: blood. These receptors originate from a woman of 80 years or more in good health. The CDR3 runs from the conserved cysteine through the conserved F or W.

j_call v_call cdr3_aa
TRBJ2-1 TRBV12-3/TRBV12-4 CASSFQGANEQFF
TRBJ2-1 TRBV4-1 CASSRNVGFHPENEQFF
TRBJ1-2 TRBV21-1 CASRKIRGQDGYTF
TRBJ2-3 TRBV29-1 CSAEGGTTDTQYF
TRBJ2-4 TRBV29-1 CSVVGNIQYF
TRBJ2-1 TRBV11-2 CASSFTISSDFEQFF
TRBJ1-3 TRBV2 CASSLREAPGNTIYF
TRBJ2-1 TRBV7-8 CASSTLQSPYERFF
TRBJ1-4 TRBV7-3 CASSENRGNNEKLFF
TRBJ2-5 TRBV7-9 CASSSGHDVPETQYF
TRBJ2-1 TRBV21-1 CASSIGQTPAPDNEQFF
TRBJ2-1 TRBV9 CASSVATGGGIHEQFF
TRBJ2-7 TRBV30 CAWSVKSSGNNEQYF
- TRBV9 CASSVSFTGSPGPDEQYF
TRBJ2-6 TRBV4-2 CASSQDLAGANVLTF
TRBJ2-5 TRBV11-2 CASSPELGRRQETQYF
TRBJ2-7 TRBV20-1 CSAAKTRYNEQYF
TRBJ2-1 TRBV20-1 CSAISASGGSGDEQFF
TRBJ2-2 TRBV3-1 CASSQRKRGNTGELFF
TRBJ2-5 TRBV20-1 CSARDHQGQETQYF
TRBJ1-1 TRBV7-2 CASSFLGVDTEAFF
TRBJ2-3 TRBV29-1 CSVDGLAGPTDTQYF
TRBJ1-1 TRBV4-1 CASSQGQGRTEAFF
TRBJ2-5 TRBV29-1 CSVGLESTQYF
- TRBV6-6 CASGPGTYEQYF
TRBJ2-7 TRBV5-1 CASSKGFSYEQYF
TRBJ2-7 TRBV10-3 CAISDQGGRDYEQYF
TRBJ2-5 TRBV12-3/TRBV12-4 CASSPNYAQETQYF
TRBJ2-5 TRBV7-2 CASSLVGYIQQETQYF
TRBJ1-2 TRBV20-1 CSAREEQVRGNTF
TRBJ1-4 TRBV30 CAWSTYREGEELFF
TRBJ1-5 TRBV6-6 CASSSGFNQPQHF
TRBJ1-1 TRBV7-2 CASSPYAGTGTEAFF
TRBJ2-5 TRBV29-1 CSVDRLGQGAGETQYF
TRBJ2-5 TRBV5-1 CASSLALDRGQETQYF
TRBJ1-5 TRBV30 CAWSKWQGTQPQHF
TRBJ2-5 TRBV20-1 CSARDRGYQETQYF
TRBJ2-1 TRBV5-4 CASSLALGTNVWNEQFF
TRBJ1-2 TRBV2 CASRRTVLGYTF
TRBJ1-2 TRBV6-2/TRBV6-3 CASSIPYDGYTF
TRBJ2-7 TRBV20-1 CSAHSGRRTYEQYF
TRBJ2-4 TRBV29-1 CSVEDKRTGSAKNIQYF
- TRBV7-9 CASSLRDRGLYEQYF
TRBJ2-3 TRBV29-1 CSVGQGVRDTQYF
- TRBV11-1 CASSPSLAGLSETQYF
- TRBV25-1 CASSESTGHDPYEQYF
TRBJ2-2 TRBV29-1 CSVGSARVTGELFF
TRBJ2-5 TRBV7-2 CASSPPGAQETQYF